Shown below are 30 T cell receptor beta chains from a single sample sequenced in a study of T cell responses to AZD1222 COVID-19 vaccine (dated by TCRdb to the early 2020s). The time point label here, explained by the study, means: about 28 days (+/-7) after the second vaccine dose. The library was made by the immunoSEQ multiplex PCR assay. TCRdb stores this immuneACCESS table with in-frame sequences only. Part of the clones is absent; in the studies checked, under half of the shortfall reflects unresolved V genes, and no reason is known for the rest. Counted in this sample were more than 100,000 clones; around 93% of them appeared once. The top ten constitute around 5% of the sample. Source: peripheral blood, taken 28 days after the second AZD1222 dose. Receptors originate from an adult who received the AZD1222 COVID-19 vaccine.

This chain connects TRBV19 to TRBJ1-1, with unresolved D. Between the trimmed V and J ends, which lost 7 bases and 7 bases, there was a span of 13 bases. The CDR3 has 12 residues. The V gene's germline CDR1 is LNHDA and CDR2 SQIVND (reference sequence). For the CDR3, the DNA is TGTGCCAGTATGACCCGAACGGGTGAAGCTTTCTTT. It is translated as CASMTRTGEAFF.

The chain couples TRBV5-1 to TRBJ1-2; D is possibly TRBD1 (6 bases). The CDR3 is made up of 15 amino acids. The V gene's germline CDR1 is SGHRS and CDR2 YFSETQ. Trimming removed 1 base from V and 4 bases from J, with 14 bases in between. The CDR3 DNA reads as TGCGCCAGCAGCTTGAGGAGGGGGGATATCTATGGCTACACCTTC. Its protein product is CASSLRRGDIYGYTF.

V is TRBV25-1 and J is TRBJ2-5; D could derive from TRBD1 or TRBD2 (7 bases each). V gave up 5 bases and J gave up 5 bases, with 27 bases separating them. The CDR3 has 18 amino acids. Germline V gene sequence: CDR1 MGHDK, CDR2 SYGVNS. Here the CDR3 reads CASSSRGRGLPGGETQYF. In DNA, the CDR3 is TGTGCCAGCAGTTCCCGGGGTAGGGGGCTCCCCGGGGGGGAGACCCAGTACTTC.

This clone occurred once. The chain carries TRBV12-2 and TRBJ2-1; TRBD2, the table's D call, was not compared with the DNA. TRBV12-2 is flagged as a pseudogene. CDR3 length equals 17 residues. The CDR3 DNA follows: TGTGCAAGTCGCTTAGAGCAGCGGGGGGGCTCCTACAATGAGCAGTTCTTC. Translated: CASRLEQRGGSYNEQFF.

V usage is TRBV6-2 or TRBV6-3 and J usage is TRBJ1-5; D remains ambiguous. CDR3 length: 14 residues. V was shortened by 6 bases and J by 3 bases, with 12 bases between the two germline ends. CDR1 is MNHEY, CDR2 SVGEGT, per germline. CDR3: CASSPYEDNQPQHF. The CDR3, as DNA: TGTGCCAGCAGCCCGTATGAAGACAATCAGCCCCAGCATTTT.

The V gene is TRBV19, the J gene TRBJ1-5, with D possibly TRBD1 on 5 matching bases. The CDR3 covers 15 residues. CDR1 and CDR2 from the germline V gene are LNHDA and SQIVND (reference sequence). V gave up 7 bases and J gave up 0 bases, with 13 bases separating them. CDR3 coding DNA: TGTGCCAGTAATCCCAGGACACATAGCAATCAGCCCCAGCATTTT. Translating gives CASNPRTHSNQPQHF.

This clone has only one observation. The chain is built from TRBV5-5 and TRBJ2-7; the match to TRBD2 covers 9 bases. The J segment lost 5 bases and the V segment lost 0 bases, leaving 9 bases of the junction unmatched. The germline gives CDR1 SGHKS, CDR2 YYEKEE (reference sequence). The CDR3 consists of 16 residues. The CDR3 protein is CASSLAPGLASHEQYF. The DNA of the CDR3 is TGTGCCAGCAGCTTGGCCCCGGGACTAGCTTCCCACGAGCAGTACTTC.

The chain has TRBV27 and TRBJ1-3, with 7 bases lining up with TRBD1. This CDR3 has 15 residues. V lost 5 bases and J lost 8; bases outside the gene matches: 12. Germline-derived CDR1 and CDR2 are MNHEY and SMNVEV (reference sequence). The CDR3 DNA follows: TGTGCCAGCAGTCCCAGGGGGGGGCGGCTGCACACCATATATTTT. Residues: CASSPRGGRLHTIYF.

CDR3 DNA sequence: TGTGCCAGTAGTATCATAGGGGACAGTCCCTACGAGCAGTACTTC. Translation gives CASSIIGDSPYEQYF. The V call is TRBV19, the J call TRBJ2-7, with 7 bases lining up with TRBD1. The CDR3 contains 15 residues. The J segment lost 2 bases and the V segment lost 3 bases, leaving 7 bases of the junction unmatched. Germline V gene data show CDR1 as LNHDA and CDR2 as SQIVND (reference sequence). The full variable domain, rest sourced from reference TRBV19 and TRBJ2-7, is DGGITQSPKYLFRKEGQNVTLSCEQNLNHDAMYWYRQDPGQGLRLIYYSQIVNDFQKGDIAEGYSVSREKKESFPLTVTSAQKNPTAFYLCASSIIGDSPYEQYFGPGTRLTVT.

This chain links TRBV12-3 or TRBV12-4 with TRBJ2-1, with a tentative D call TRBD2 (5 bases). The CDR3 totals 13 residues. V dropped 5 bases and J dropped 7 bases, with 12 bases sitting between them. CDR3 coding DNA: TGTGCCAGCAGTCCTTACGGGGAGAATGAGCAGTTCTTC. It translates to CASSPYGENEQFF.

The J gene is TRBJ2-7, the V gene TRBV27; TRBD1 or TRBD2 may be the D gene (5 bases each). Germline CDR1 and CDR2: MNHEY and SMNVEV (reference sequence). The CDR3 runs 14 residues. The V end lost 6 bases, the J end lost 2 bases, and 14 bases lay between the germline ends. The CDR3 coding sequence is TGTGCCAGCAGGCCCGGGACGGCGACCTACGAGCAGTACTTC. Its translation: CASRPGTATYEQYF.

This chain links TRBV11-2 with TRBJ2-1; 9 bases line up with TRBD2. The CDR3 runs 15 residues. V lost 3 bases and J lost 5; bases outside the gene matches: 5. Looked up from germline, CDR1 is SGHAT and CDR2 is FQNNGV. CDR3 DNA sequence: TGTGCCAGCAGCTTCCTAGCGGGGATGAACAATGAGCAGTTCTTC. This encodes CASSFLAGMNNEQFF.

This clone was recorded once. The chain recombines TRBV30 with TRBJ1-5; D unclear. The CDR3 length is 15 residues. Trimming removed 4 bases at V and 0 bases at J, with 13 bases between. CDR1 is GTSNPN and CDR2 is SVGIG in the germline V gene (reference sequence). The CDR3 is CAWTAGQYSNQPQHF. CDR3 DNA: TGTGCCTGGACCGCCGGGCAGTATAGCAATCAGCCCCAGCATTTT.

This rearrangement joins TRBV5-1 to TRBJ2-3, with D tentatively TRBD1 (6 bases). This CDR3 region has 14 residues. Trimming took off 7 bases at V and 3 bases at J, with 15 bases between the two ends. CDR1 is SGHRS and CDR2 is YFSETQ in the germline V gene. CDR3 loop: CASYTGWGTDTQYF. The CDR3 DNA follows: TGCGCCAGCTACACAGGGTGGGGAACAGATACGCAGTATTTT.

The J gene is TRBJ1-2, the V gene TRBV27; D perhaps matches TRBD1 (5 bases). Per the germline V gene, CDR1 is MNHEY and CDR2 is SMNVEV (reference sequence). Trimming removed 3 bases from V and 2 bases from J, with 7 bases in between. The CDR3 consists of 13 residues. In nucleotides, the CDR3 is TGTGCCAGCAGTTTTGAGGGGAACTATGGCTACACCTTC. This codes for CASSFEGNYGYTF.

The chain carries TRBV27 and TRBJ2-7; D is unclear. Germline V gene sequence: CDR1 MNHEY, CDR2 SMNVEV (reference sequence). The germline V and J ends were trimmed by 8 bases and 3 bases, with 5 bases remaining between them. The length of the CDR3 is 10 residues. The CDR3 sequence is CASGNYEQYF. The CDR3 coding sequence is TGTGCCAGCGGGAACTACGAGCAGTACTTC.

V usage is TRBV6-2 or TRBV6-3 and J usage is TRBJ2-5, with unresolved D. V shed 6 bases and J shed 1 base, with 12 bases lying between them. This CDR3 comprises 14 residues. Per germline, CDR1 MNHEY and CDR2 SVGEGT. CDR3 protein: CASSFFQVQETQYF. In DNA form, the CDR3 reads TGTGCCAGCAGCTTTTTCCAGGTCCAAGAGACCCAGTACTTC.

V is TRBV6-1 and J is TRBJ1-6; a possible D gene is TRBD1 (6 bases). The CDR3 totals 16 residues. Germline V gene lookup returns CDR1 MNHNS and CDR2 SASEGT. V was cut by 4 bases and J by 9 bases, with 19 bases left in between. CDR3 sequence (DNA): TGTGCCAGCAGTGTCCAAACAGGGTTAATTGGTTCACCCCTCCACTTT. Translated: CASSVQTGLIGSPLHF.

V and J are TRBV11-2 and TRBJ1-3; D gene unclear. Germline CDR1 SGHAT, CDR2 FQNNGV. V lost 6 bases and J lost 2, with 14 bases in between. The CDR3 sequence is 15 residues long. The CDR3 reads CASRGGGGPGNTIYF. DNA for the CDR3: TGTGCCAGCAGGGGTGGCGGCGGACCTGGAAACACCATATATTTT.

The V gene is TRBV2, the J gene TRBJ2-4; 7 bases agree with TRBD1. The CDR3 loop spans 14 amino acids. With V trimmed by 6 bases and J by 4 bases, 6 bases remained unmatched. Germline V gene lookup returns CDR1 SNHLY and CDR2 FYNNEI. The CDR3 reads CASSIPGQKNIQYF. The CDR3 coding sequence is TGTGCCAGCAGCATCCCGGGACAGAAAAACATTCAGTACTTC.

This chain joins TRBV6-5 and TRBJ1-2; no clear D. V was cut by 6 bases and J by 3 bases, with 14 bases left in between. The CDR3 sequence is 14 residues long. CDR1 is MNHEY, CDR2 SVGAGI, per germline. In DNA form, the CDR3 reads TGTGCCAGCAGCCCCGGTGGAACGCACTATGGCTACACCTTC. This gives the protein CASSPGGTHYGYTF.

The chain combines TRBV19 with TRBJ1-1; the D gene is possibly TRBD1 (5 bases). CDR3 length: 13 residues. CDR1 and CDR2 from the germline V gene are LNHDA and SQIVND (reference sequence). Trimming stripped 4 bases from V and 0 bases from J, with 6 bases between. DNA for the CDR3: TGTGCCAGTAGTAGCAGGGTGAACACTGAAGCTTTCTTT. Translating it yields CASSSRVNTEAFF.

CDR3 DNA sequence: TGCGCCAGCAGCCAAGGGGGGTCAACAGATACGCAGTATTTT. Its protein is CASSQGGSTDTQYF. This chain links TRBV4-1 with TRBJ2-3, with D perhaps assigned TRBD1 or TRBD2 (5 bases each). Germline V gene lookup returns CDR1 MGHRA and CDR2 YSYEKL. The ends were cut back, 1 base at V and 3 bases at J, with 8 bases in the middle. CDR3 length equals 14 residues.

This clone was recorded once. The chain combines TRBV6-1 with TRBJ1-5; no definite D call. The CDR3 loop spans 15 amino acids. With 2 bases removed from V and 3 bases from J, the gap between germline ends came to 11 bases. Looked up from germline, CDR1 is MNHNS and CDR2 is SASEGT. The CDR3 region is CASSEPGAFNQPQHF. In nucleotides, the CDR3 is TGTGCCAGCAGTGAACCAGGTGCCTTCAATCAGCCCCAGCATTTT.

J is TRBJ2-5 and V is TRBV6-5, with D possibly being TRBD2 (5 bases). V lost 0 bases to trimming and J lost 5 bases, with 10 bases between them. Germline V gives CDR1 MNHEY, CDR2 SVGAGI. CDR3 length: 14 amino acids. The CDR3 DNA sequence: TGTGCCAGCAGTTACTCGACTAACGCGGAGACCCAGTACTTC. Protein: CASSYSTNAETQYF.

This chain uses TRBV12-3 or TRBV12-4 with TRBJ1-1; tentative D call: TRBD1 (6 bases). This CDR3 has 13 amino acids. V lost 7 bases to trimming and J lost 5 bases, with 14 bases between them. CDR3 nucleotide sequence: TGTGCCAGCACCTCCACGGGGGCGACTGAAGCTTTCTTT. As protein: CASTSTGATEAFF.

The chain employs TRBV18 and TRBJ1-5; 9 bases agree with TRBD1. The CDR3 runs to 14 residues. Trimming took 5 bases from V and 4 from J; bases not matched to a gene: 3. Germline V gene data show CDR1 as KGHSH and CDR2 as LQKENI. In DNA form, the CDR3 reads TGTGCCAGCTCAACACAGGGGGCGAATCAGCCCCAGCATTTT. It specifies CASSTQGANQPQHF.

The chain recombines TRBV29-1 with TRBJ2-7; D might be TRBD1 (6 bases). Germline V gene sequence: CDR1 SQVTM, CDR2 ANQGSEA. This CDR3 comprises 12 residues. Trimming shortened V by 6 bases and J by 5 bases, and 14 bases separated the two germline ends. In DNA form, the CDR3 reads TGCAGCGTCCTACAGACAGGCCACGAGCAGTACTTC. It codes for CSVLQTGHEQYF.

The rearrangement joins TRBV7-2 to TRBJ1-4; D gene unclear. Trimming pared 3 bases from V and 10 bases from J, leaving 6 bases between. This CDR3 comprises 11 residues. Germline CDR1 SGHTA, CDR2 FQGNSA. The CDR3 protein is CASSFDGKLFF. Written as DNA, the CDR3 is TGTGCCAGCAGCTTCGACGGAAAACTGTTTTTT.

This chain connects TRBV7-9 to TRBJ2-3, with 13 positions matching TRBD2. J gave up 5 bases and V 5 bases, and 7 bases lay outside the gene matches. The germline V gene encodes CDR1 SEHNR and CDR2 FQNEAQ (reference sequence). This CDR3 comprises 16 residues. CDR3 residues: CASSPRLAGGKDTQYF. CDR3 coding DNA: TGTGCCAGCAGCCCTAGACTAGCGGGAGGCAAAGATACGCAGTATTTT.